A single TCR beta chain is shown here with its context. What this receptor recognizes is not known. Base qualities are not at hand, and no much larger clone is one base apart. Each collaborating institution followed its own protocols to collect whole blood in K2EDTA tubes. For TCRbeta analysis, collaborators shipped samples as frozen whole blood, isolated PBMCs, or DNA extracted from either of those sample types. Measured from the cysteine to the phenylalanine, the CDR3 is 14 residues long. The only DNA kept is the CDR3, 42 bases in frame from the first base. The V and J ends are trimmed by 3 bases and 4 bases, leaving 12 bases between them. According to the germline V gene, CDR1 reads MGHDK and CDR2 reads SYGVNS. The immunoSEQ Assay, a bias-controlled multiplex PCR, was used to amplify TCRbeta CDR3 regions from genomic DNA. From the authors' description of their analysis: The number of nucleated cells in each sample was estimated by amplification of reference gene primers within the assay. To quantify the absolute abundance of each unique TCRbeta CDR3 rearrangement, sequence reads were collapsed and filtered. For each sample, productive Simpson clonality was calculated as the square root of Simpson's diversity index over productive rearrangements. The immuneACCESS repertoire file appears here via TCRdb, limited to in-frame rearrangements. These files lack a portion of the clones; in checked studies, under half of the deficit traces to unresolved V genes, and the cause of the others is not known. That table is the source of V, J and clone size, and D and trimming were worked out from the DNA. The sample yields under 250,000 clones; approximately 83% were counted once. In total, the top ten clones hold more than 7% of the sample.

This entry belongs to a study of blood T cell repertoires in COVID-19 (dated by TCRdb to 2018 to 2021). Background on the whole study: Collaborator samples came from the United States, Italy and Spain and covered acute and convalescent phases of COVID-19. The prospective study material was composed of cDNA or gDNA derived from T cells, B-cell-depleted T cells, or PBMCs. Deeply sampled blood TCRbeta repertoires from subjects exposed to, actively infected with, or recovered from COVID-19 were included in the dataset. The repertoires were released in a freely available public database intended as a resource for research on the immune response to SARS-CoV-2. The samples were drawn from the first 160 participants of the ongoing ImmuneRACE study and from roughly 1,300 subjects provided by 6 global collaborators. Sample metadata almost always included a de-identified subject ID, COVID-19 status, age in years and sex. HLA class I and class II types, where available, came from metadata supplied by the sample provider rather than from assay-based typing.

Overall results and qualifications from the work: Clinical and demographic metadata were provided uncurated, with the amount varying by source and participant.

The chain couples TRBV25-1 to TRBJ1-2; the D region possibly corresponds to TRBD1 (6 bases align). The specimen sequenced was peripheral blood. The receptor's source is a man older than 75 with acute or convalescent COVID-19. In nucleotides, the sequence is TGTGCCAGCAGTGACCTCGGACAGTTCTATGGCTACACCTTC. It translates to CASSDLGQFYGYTF.